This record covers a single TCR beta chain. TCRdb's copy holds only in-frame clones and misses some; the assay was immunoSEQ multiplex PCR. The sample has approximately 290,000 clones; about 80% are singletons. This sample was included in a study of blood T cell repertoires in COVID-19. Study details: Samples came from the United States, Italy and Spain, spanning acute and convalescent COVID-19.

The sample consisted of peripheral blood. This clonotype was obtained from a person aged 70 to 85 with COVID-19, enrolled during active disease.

DNA for the CDR3: TGCGCCAGCAGCCAGAGGACATCCACCGGGGAGCTGTTTTTT. This translates into CASSQRTSTGELFF. This chain links TRBV4-3 with TRBJ2-2; D may be TRBD1 (5 bases). Germline values: CDR1 LGHNA, CDR2 YSLEER. CDR3 length: 14 residues. V lost 3 bases, J lost 4 bases, and 9 bases lay in between.